This T cell receptor beta chain came from a study of blood T cell repertoires in COVID-19. Background on the study: T cells, B-cell-depleted T cells, or PBMCs supplied cDNA or gDNA.

Germline CDR1 is KGHSH and CDR2 is LQKENI. The CDR3 extends over 13 amino acids. Trimming stripped 3 bases from V and 2 bases from J, with 7 bases between. Original processing methods: Amplification of reference gene primers provided the estimated nucleated cell counts. Generated by immunoSEQ multiplex PCR, the TCRdb table keeps only in-frame clones and is missing some. V and J calls and clone size are copied from that table; D and trimming were computed from the DNA. This sample yields 200,000 or so clones, of which around four fifths are seen a single time; more than 5% belongs to the top ten. What was sequenced was peripheral blood. The sequence came from a young woman with acute or convalescent COVID-19. The rearrangement uses TRBV18 and TRBJ2-5, with a weak D call TRBD2 (5 bases). This chain's CDR3 is CASSPGVQETQYF. The CDR3 DNA reads TGTGCCAGCTCACCCGGGGTACAAGAGACCCAGTACTTC. The full variable domain, in which reference TRBV18 and TRBJ2-5 provide the parts outside the CDR3, is NAGVMQNPRHLVRRRGQEARLRCSPMKGHSHVYWYRQLPEEGLKFMVYLQKENIIDESGMPKERFSAEFPKEGPSILRIQQVVRGDSAAYFCASSPGVQETQYFGPGTRLLVL.